This is a list of T cell receptor beta chains from one sample in a study of cytomegalovirus exposure and HLA in healthy donors. Generated by immunoSEQ multiplex PCR, the TCRdb table keeps only in-frame clones and is missing some. The sample includes over 200,000 clones, about 85% of them seen just once. Sequenced sample: PBMCs. The receptors stem from a human donor in good health. Each CDR3 is given with its conserved first and last residue. D genes are given only for firm matches. The size entry is marked missing in some rows and otherwise reads once, few, many or a size class.

TRBV9	.	TRBJ2-1	.	CASSVGWSGLVFSYNEQFF	TGTGCCAGCAGCGTAGGGTGGAGCGGTCTCGTCTTCTCCTACAATGAGCAGTTCTTC
TRBV7-9	TRBD1	TRBJ2-5	.	CSSSPGIGQGSQETQYF	TGTTCCAGCAGCCCCGGAATCGGACAGGGTTCGCAGGAGACCCAGTACTTC
TRBV9	.	TRBJ1-5	.	CASSVEGAARQPQHF	TGTGCCAGCAGCGTAGAAGGGGCCGCCAGGCAGCCCCAGCATTTT
TRBV5-4	TRBD1	TRBJ1-4	.	CASSDDRGEGKKLFF	TGTGCCAGCAGCGACGACAGGGGAGAAGGAAAAAAACTGTTTTTT
TRBV19	.	TRBJ2-7	.	CASSSDWTYEQYF	TGTGCCAGTAGTTCAGACTGGACCTACGAGCAGTACTTC
TRBV5-1	.	TRBJ2-3	.	CASSKGGGTDTQYF	TGCGCCAGCAGTAAAGGGGGTGGCACAGATACGCAGTATTTT
TRBV5-1	.	TRBJ2-5	.	CASSLANRAGLETQYF	TGCGCCAGCAGCTTGGCCAACAGGGCAGGGTTAGAGACCCAGTACTTC
TRBV5-1	.	TRBJ1-1	.	CASSPFPAIGGEAFF	TGCGCCAGCAGCCCCTTTCCGGCCATAGGGGGAGAAGCTTTCTTT
TRBV9	TRBD2	TRBJ2-1	once	CASSVVSGRAWNEQFF	TGTGCCAGCAGCGTAGTTAGCGGGAGGGCCTGGAATGAGCAGTTCTTC
TRBV7-7	TRBD1	TRBJ2-6	few	CASSLGTGGPSGGANVLTF	TGTGCTAGCAGCTTAGGGACAGGGGGGCCTAGTGGTGGGGCCAACGTCCTGACTTTC
TRBV7-2	.	TRBJ2-3	once	CASSPRLSTDTQYF	TGTGCCAGCAGCCCTCGTCTTAGCACAGATACGCAGTATTTT
TRBV6-6	TRBD1	TRBJ1-1	few	CASSSTGGDTEAFF	TGTGCCAGCAGTTCGACAGGGGGCGACACTGAAGCTTTCTTT
TRBV2	TRBD2	TRBJ2-7	.	CASRGGLAGYYEQYF	TGTGCCAGCAGGGGGGGACTAGCGGGGTACTACGAGCAGTACTTC
TRBV7-2	.	TRBJ2-7	.	CASGAYTSYEQYF	TGTGCCAGCGGGGCCTATACCTCCTACGAGCAGTACTTC
TRBV4-1	TRBD1	TRBJ1-4	.	CASSQVQGGREKLFF	TGCGCCAGCAGCCAAGTACAGGGGGGCCGTGAAAAACTGTTTTTT
TRBV4-3	TRBD2	TRBJ2-1	.	CASSQGLAGANEQFF	TGCGCCAGCAGCCAAGGGCTAGCGGGGGCCAATGAGCAGTTCTTC
TRBV15	.	TRBJ1-4	.	CATQHHRGQKYFEKLFF	TGTGCCACCCAGCACCATAGAGGACAGAAGTACTTTGAAAAACTGTTTTTT
TRBV10-2	TRBD2	TRBJ2-5	.	CASSWAAGQETQYF	TGCGCCAGCAGTTGGGCAGCGGGGCAAGAGACCCAGTACTTC
TRBV18	.	TRBJ2-7	.	CASSPQGANLDFYEQYF	TGTGCCAGCTCCCCGCAAGGGGCCAACCTCGATTTTTACGAGCAGTACTTC
TRBV28	.	TRBJ1-4	.	CASRKRQGTNEKLFF	TGTGCCAGCAGGAAACGACAAGGCACTAATGAAAAACTGTTTTTT
TRBV2	.	TRBJ2-1	.	CASSGASWDNAQFF	TGTGCCAGCAGTGGGGCTAGCTGGGACAATGCGCAGTTCTTC
TRBV28	TRBD1	TRBJ2-7	.	CASRGTGGGGMRSSYEQYF	TGTGCCAGCAGAGGGACAGGGGGTGGGGGTATGAGGAGCTCCTACGAGCAGTACTTC
TRBV7-2	TRBD1	TRBJ2-1	.	CASSSTKVFPGQGYNEQFF	TGTGCCAGCAGCTCAACAAAGGTCTTCCCGGGACAGGGGTACAATGAGCAGTTCTTC
TRBV5-1	TRBD1	TRBJ1-1	.	CASSSGQGVEAFF	TGCGCCAGCAGTTCCGGACAGGGCGTTGAAGCTTTCTTT
TRBV6-6	TRBD1	TRBJ1-1	.	CASDRGPTNRAFF	TGTGCCAGTGACAGGGGGCCCACGAATAGGGCTTTCTTT
TRBV6-5	.	TRBJ2-7	.	CASSGGTPLMEQYF	TGTGCCAGCAGTGGCGGGACTCCTTTGATGGAGCAGTACTTC
TRBV28	TRBD1	TRBJ2-4	.	CASSLKGGQGYIQYF	TGTGCCAGCAGTTTAAAAGGCGGACAGGGTTACATTCAGTACTTC
TRBV2	.	TRBJ1-4	.	CATTGQPNEKLFF	TGTGCCACAACGGGACAACCTAATGAAAAACTGTTTTTT
TRBV5-1	.	TRBJ1-1	.	CASSLGEGWDTEAFF	TGCGCCAGCAGCTTGGGGGAGGGTTGGGACACTGAAGCTTTCTTT
TRBV7-3	TRBD1	TRBJ2-2	.	CASSLSQGAGELFF	TGTGCCAGCAGCTTATCACAGGGGGCCGGGGAGCTGTTTTTT
TRBV10-3	TRBD2	TRBJ2-3	.	CAISGLAGDTQYF	TGTGCCATCAGCGGACTAGCGGGAGATACGCAGTATTTT
TRBV5-6	.	TRBJ2-5	.	CASSLVGREAETQYF	TGTGCCAGCAGCTTGGTCGGCAGGGAGGCAGAGACCCAGTACTTC
TRBV29-1	TRBD2	TRBJ2-1	.	CSVGRSSGSNNEQFF	TGCAGCGTTGGGAGGTCCAGCGGGAGTAACAATGAGCAGTTCTTC
TRBV6-4	.	TRBJ2-1	.	CASSDSFSGPPYNEQFF	TGTGCCAGCAGTGACTCTTTCTCAGGCCCCCCCTACAATGAGCAGTTCTTC
TRBV6-5	.	TRBJ1-6	once	CASSYSIQGNSPLHF	TGTGCCAGCAGTTACTCGATACAGGGAAATTCACCCCTCCACTTT
TRBV19	.	TRBJ1-2	.	CASSSGGPPYGYTF	TGTGCCAGTAGTAGCGGGGGACCGCCCTATGGCTACACCTTC
TRBV28	.	TRBJ2-7	few	CASSAGQSYEQYF	TGTGCCAGCAGTGCGGGACAGTCCTACGAGCAGTACTTC
TRBV18	TRBD2	TRBJ2-2	.	CASSPPGLANTGELFF	TGTGCCAGCTCACCTCCGGGACTAGCGAACACCGGGGAGCTGTTTTTT
TRBV30	TRBD1	TRBJ2-7	once	CASGTGGRYEQYF	TGTGCCTCTGGGACAGGGGGCAGATACGAGCAGTACTTC
TRBV2	.	TRBJ2-7	.	CATRIWASDSYEQYF	TGTGCCACCCGAATTTGGGCTAGCGACTCCTACGAGCAGTACTTC
TRBV5-5	TRBD2	TRBJ2-5	.	CASSLGSGRVWETQYF	TGTGCCAGCAGCTTGGGAAGCGGGAGGGTTTGGGAGACCCAGTACTTC
TRBV7-5	.	TRBJ2-7	.	CARSRSGIGYEQYF	TGTGCCAGAAGCAGGAGCGGGATAGGGTACGAGCAGTACTTC
TRBV6-4	.	TRBJ2-7	.	CASSGEVFGEQYF	TGTGCCAGCAGTGGGGAGGTGTTTGGCGAGCAGTACTTC
TRBV7-2	TRBD2	TRBJ2-5	.	CASSARLAGAPQETQYF	TGTGCCAGCAGCGCAAGACTAGCGGGAGCACCCCAAGAGACCCAGTACTTC
TRBV29-1	TRBD2	TRBJ2-1	.	CSVTSGGSSYNEQFF	TGCAGCGTGACTAGCGGGGGAAGCTCCTACAATGAGCAGTTCTTC
TRBV7-9	TRBD1	TRBJ1-2	.	CASSLTGQGYGYTF	TGTGCCAGCAGCTTAACGGGACAGGGGTATGGCTACACCTTC
TRBV29-1	.	TRBJ2-7	.	CSVERGHYEQYF	TGCAGCGTTGAACGAGGGCACTACGAGCAGTACTTC
TRBV5-4	.	TRBJ2-6	.	CASSQGDNSGANVLTF	TGTGCCAGCAGCCAGGGCGACAACTCTGGGGCCAACGTCCTGACTTTC
TRBV7-6	TRBD2	TRBJ2-1	.	CASSDSGGSSYNEQFF	TGTGCCAGCAGCGACAGCGGGGGTAGCTCCTACAATGAGCAGTTCTTC
TRBV27	TRBD1	TRBJ2-4	.	CASSSRDRYGIQYF	TGTGCCAGCAGTTCCCGGGACAGATACGGCATTCAGTACTTC
TRBV4-1	TRBD2	TRBJ2-7	.	CASSQGRTSGNGDEQYF	TGCGCCAGCAGCCAAGGTCGTACTAGCGGGAACGGGGACGAGCAGTACTTC
TRBV18	TRBD1	TRBJ2-7	.	CASSPPGQGIVGEQYF	TGTGCCAGCTCACCACCGGGACAGGGTATTGTTGGCGAGCAGTACTTC
TRBV29-1	TRBD2	TRBJ2-7	few	CSVLAGVYEQYF	TGCAGCGTTCTAGCGGGAGTCTACGAGCAGTACTTC
TRBV19	TRBD1	TRBJ1-5	.	CASTLVSTGTGVNQPQHF	TGTGCCAGTACCTTAGTATCAACCGGGACAGGGGTTAATCAGCCCCAGCATTTT
TRBV6-6	.	TRBJ2-1	.	CASSYSPLANEQFF	TGTGCCAGCAGTTACTCGCCACTAGCTAATGAGCAGTTCTTC
TRBV10-3	TRBD2	TRBJ2-7	.	CAISGLAIDEQYF	TGTGCCATCAGTGGACTAGCGATAGACGAGCAGTACTTC
TRBV7-9	.	TRBJ2-5	once	CASSFWREETQYF	TGTGCCAGCAGCTTTTGGAGGGAAGAGACCCAGTACTTC
TRBV4-3	TRBD1	TRBJ2-7	.	CASSQVSGQGFYEQYF	TGCGCCAGCAGCCAAGTCTCGGGACAGGGCTTCTACGAGCAGTACTTC
TRBV30	TRBD2	TRBJ2-7	.	CAWSVLGLAGVEQYF	TGTGCCTGGAGTGTATTGGGACTAGCGGGTGTCGAGCAGTACTTC